Listed below are T cell receptor beta chains from one sample, sequenced in a study of blood T cell repertoires in COVID-19. Here immunoSEQ multiplex PCR was the method, and the copy in TCRdb shows in-frame clones only, minus some. Altogether more than 150,000 clones are present, less than 90% being singletons, with the ten largest covering approximately 6.5%. The specimen was peripheral blood. All receptors derive from a woman aged 40 to 55 with acute or convalescent COVID-19. CDR3s leave out the opening cysteine and the closing phenylalanine or tryptophan. Each record gives: V gene, J gene, CDR3 protein.

TRBV28	TRBJ1-5	ASSPTTGAGQPQH
TRBV18	TRBJ1-1	ASSYLADMNTEAF
TRBV19	TRBJ1-6	ASNDERAGGSPLH
TRBV3-1/TRBV3-2	TRBJ2-5	ASSQDFGAAQETQY
TRBV15	TRBJ1-2	ATSRDKGRGYGYT
TRBV2	TRBJ1-2	ASVGRTGKTNYGYT
TRBV6-5	TRBJ2-5	ASSSFSGRETQY
TRBV7-9	TRBJ1-3	ASEGLSGNTIY
TRBV19	TRBJ2-3	ASRVIARSDTQY
TRBV2	TRBJ2-4	ASNKVGTALAKNIQY
TRBV7-7	TRBJ2-1	ASSPRTSGSRSSNEQF
TRBV6-5	TRBJ1-1	ASPREGWTEAF
TRBV27	TRBJ2-1	ASSVDGTTDNEQF
TRBV6-2/TRBV6-3	TRBJ1-5	ASSYSTFSGDWAQH
TRBV12-3/TRBV12-4	TRBJ1-5	ASRKDRDQPQH
TRBV14	TRBJ2-1	ASARFRGRTYNEQF
TRBV24-1	TRBJ1-4	ATSGSGSTNEKLF
TRBV11-2	TRBJ1-2	ASSLSANYGYT
TRBV5-4	TRBJ2-7	ASSTIAPSSYEQY
TRBV6-5	TRBJ2-5	ASRRTGSGLRTQY
TRBV7-9	TRBJ2-7	ASRALGHGSYEQY
TRBV7-2	TRBJ1-2	ASSLETGVGNYGYT
TRBV7-2	TRBJ2-5	ASSLAGGGETQY
TRBV6-4	TRBJ2-3	ASSVTEEGTDTQY
TRBV24-1	TRBJ1-2	ATSERADYGYT
TRBV6-2/TRBV6-3	TRBJ1-2	ASRYTVLRSNYGYT
TRBV10-3	TRBJ1-2	AIASDRGQGYT
TRBV3-1/TRBV3-2	TRBJ1-5	ASSQALYQPQH
TRBV5-1	TRBJ2-7	ASSLASGNVLYEQY
TRBV7-9	TRBJ2-4	ASSPSGAKNIQY
TRBV5-1	TRBJ1-2	ASSLEGALYGYT
TRBV24-1	TRBJ2-2	ATSDLSTSRAGELF
TRBV7-8	TRBJ2-4	ASSFGGRAQD
TRBV2	TRBJ1-2	ASRGGNYGYT
TRBV12-3/TRBV12-4	TRBJ2-3	ASSLERGNTQY
TRBV28	TRBJ2-2	ASSLSAGAGTGELF
TRBV19	TRBJ2-7	ASSTGTSGITYEQY
TRBV10-1	TRBJ2-6	ASSDGTGVSGANVLT
TRBV24-1	TRBJ1-5	ATSAPGGVGNQPQH
TRBV5-1	TRBJ2-1	ASISSPTYNEQF
TRBV5-1	TRBJ2-1	ASSFGLAGAYNEQF
TRBV4-1	TRBJ2-7	ASSQGSWLVESADEQY
TRBV6-4	TRBJ2-3	ASSDSSFSVTDTQY
TRBV27	TRBJ1-2	ASSLVGQSNYGYT
TRBV24-1	TRBJ2-5	ATRMGSGETQY
TRBV7-8	TRBJ1-6	ASSPGQGLNSPLH
TRBV28	TRBJ1-4	ASGSFRGLGEKLF